This TCR beta chain appears in the sequencing data of a study of PD-1 blockade in classical Hodgkin lymphoma. In the case of this clone: Its antigen is unidentified.

Study-level points and caveats: TCR diversity in CD4+, not CD8+, cells rose significantly by C4D1. Individuals who commenced nivolumab within less than 1 year of ASCT were excluded.

Every patient relapsed after autologous stem cell transplantation, and brentuximab vedotin exposure varied. The CDR3 extends over 17 amino acids. Germline values: CDR1 MNHEY, CDR2 SMNVEV (reference sequence). V was pared by 5 bases and J by 1 base, with 12 bases of the junction left unmatched. Clones were read by immunoSEQ multiplex PCR, and TCRdb kept only the in-frame ones, dropping some. The sample includes 45,000 to 55,000 clones, approximately 73% of them seen just once. Here the sequenced sample was peripheral blood mononuclear cells (PBMCs), taken before the second cycle of nivolumab. V and J are TRBV27 and TRBJ1-1, with TRBD1 matching over 8 bases. The sequence came from a human donor with classical Hodgkin lymphoma. Here the CDR3 DNA reads TGTGCCAGCAGTCCACGGACAGGGTGGGTCCGGAACACTGAAGCTTTCTTT. Its translation is CASSPRTGWVRNTEAFF.